This TCR beta chain stems from a study of cytomegalovirus exposure and HLA in healthy donors. Overall study: Unique TCRs numbering roughly 85 million, obtained from HLA-typed donors, made up an early data release.

The V gene's germline CDR1 is LNHDA and CDR2 SQIVND (reference sequence). CDR3 length: 14 amino acids. The J segment lost 5 bases and the V segment lost 10 bases, leaving 7 bases of the junction unmatched. Amplification used 60 Vbeta primers and 13 Jbeta primers. Clones were read by immunoSEQ multiplex PCR, and TCRdb kept only the in-frame ones, dropping some. The sample holds 140,000 to 150,000 clones, 79% seen once. This receptor was taken from a woman between 40 and 50 years old in good health and CMV-seropositive. The genes are TRBV19 and TRBJ1-6, with 8 nucleotides matching TRBD1. Sequenced material: PBMCs. CDR3 DNA sequence: TGTGCCACCGCCGACAGGGGCAATAATTCACCCCTCCACTTT. Protein sequence: CATADRGNNSPLHF.